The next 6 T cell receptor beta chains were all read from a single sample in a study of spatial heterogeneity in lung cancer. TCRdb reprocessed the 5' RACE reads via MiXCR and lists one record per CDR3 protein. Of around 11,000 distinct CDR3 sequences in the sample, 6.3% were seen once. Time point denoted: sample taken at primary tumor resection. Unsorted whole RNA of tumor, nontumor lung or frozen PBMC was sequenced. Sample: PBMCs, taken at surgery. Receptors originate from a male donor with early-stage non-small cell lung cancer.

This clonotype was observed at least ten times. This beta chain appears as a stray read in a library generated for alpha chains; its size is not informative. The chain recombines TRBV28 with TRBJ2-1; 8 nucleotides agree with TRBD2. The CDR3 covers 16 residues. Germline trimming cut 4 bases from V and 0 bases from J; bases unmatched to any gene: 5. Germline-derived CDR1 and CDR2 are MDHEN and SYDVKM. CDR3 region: CASSSPSGSSYNEQFF. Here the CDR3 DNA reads TGTGCCAGCAGTTCCCCTAGCGGGTCCTCCTACAATGAGCAGTTCTTC.

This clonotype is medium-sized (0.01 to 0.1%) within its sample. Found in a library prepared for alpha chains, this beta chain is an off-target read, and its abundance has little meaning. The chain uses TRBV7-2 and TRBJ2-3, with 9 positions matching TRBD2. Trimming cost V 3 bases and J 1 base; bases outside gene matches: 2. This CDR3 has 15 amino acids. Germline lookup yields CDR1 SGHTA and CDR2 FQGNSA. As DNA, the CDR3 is TGTGCCAGCAGCTTGGCTAGCGGGGGCACAGATACGCAGTATTTT. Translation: CASSLASGGTDTQYF.

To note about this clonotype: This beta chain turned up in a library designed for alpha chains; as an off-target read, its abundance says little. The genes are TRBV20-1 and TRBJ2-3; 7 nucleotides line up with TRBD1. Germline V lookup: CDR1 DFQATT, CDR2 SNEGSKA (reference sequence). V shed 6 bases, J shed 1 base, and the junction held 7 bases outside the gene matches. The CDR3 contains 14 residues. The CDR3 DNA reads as TGCAGTGCCGAAGCCGGGACAGGCACAGATACGCAGTATTTT. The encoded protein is CSAEAGTGTDTQYF.

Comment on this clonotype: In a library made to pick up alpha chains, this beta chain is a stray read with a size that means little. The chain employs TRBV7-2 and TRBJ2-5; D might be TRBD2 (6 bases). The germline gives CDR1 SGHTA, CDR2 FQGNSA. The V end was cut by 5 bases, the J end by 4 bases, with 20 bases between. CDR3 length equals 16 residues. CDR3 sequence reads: CASSRRDSSWGETQYF. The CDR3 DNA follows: TGTGCCAGCAGCCGCCGGGACTCCTCTTGGGGAGAGACCCAGTACTTC.

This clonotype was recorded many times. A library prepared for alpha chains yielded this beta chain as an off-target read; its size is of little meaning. CDR3 coding DNA: TGTGCCAGCAGCGCCCAGACAGGCCCCTATGGCTACACCTTC. Residues: CASSAQTGPYGYTF. J is TRBJ1-2 and V is TRBV9, with D perhaps TRBD1 (6 bases). Germline V gene lookup returns CDR1 SGDLS and CDR2 YYNGEE. This CDR3 spans 14 amino acids. The ends were cut back, 3 bases at V and 4 bases at J, with 13 bases in the middle.

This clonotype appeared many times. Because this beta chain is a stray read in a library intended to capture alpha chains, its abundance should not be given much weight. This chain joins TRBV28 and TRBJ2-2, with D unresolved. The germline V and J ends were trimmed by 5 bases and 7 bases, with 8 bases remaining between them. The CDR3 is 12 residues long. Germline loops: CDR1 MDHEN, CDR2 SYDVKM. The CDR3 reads CASSTIYGELFF. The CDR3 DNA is TGTGCCAGCAGTACGATTTACGGGGAGCTGTTTTTT. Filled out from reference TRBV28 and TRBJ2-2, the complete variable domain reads DVKVTQSSRYLVKRTGEKVFLECVQDMDHENMFWYRQDPGLGLRLIYFSYDVKMKEKGDIPEGYSVSREKKERFSLILESASTNQTSMYLCASSTIYGELFFGEGSRLTVL.